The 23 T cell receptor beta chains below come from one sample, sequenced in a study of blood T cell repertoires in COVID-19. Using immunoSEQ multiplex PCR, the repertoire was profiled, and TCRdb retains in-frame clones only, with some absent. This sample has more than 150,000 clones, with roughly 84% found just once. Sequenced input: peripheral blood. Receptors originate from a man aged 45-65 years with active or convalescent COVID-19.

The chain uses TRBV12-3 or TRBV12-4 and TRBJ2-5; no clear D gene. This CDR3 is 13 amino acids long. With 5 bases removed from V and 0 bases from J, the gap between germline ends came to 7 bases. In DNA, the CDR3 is TGTGCCAGCAGTGAAAGCGACCAAGAGACCCAGTACTTC. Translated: CASSESDQETQYF.

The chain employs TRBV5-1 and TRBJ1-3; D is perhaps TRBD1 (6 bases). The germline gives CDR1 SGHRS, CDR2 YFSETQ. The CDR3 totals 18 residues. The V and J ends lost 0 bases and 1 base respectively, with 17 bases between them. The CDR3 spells CASSLGKVGATSGNTIYF. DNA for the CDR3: TGCGCCAGCAGCTTGGGGAAGGTGGGGGCGACTTCTGGAAACACCATATATTTT.

CDR3 amino acids: CASSEEASDTQYF. DNA for the CDR3: TGCGCCAGCAGCGAGGAGGCGTCGGATACGCAGTATTTT. V usage is TRBV5-1 and J usage is TRBJ2-3; possibly TRBD2 for D (5 bases). Germline lookup yields CDR1 SGHRS and CDR2 YFSETQ. This CDR3 contains 13 residues. Trimming stripped 4 bases from V and 6 bases from J, with 12 bases between.

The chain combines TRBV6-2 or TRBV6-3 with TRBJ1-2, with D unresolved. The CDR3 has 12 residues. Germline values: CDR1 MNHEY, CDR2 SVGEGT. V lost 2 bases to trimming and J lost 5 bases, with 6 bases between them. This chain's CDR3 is CASSYAAYGYTF. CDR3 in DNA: TGTGCCAGCAGTTACGCGGCTTATGGCTACACCTTC.

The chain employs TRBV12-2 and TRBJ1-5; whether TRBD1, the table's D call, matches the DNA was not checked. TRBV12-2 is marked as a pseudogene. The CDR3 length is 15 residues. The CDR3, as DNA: TGTGCAAGTCGCTTAACCGGGACAGAGAATCAGCCCCAGCATTTT. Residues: CASRLTGTENQPQHF.

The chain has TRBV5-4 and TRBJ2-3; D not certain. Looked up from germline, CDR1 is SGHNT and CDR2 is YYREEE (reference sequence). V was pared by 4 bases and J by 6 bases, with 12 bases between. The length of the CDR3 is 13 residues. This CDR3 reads CASSAPEADTQYF. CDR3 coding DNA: TGTGCCAGCAGCGCCCCCGAAGCGGATACGCAGTATTTT.

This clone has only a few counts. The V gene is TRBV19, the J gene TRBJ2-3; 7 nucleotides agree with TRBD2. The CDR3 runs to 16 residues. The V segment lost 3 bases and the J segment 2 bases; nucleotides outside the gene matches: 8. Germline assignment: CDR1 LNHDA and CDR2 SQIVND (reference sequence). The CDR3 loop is CASSMSGAGVTDTQYF. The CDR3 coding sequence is TGTGCCAGTAGTATGTCTGGGGCGGGAGTCACAGATACGCAGTATTTT. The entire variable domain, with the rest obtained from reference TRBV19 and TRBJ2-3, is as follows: DGGITQSPKYLFRKEGQNVTLSCEQNLNHDAMYWYRQDPGQGLRLIYYSQIVNDFQKGDIAEGYSVSREKKESFPLTVTSAQKNPTAFYLCASSMSGAGVTDTQYFGPGTRLTVL.

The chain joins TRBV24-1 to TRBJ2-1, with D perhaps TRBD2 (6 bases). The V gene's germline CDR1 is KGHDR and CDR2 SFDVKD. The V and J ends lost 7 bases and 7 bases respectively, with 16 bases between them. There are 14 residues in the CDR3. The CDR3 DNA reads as TGTGCCACCAGCGGTGCGGGACCCCGAAATGAGCAGTTCTTC. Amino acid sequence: CATSGAGPRNEQFF.

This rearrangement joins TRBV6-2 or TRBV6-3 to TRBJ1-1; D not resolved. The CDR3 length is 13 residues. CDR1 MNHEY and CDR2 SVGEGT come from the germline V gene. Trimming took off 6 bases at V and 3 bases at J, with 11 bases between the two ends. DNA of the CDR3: TGTGCCAGCAGCAGACAACCTTACACTGAAGCTTTCTTT. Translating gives CASSRQPYTEAFF.

CDR3 bases: TGTGCCAGCTCACAGGGGCAGTGGGGAGAGACCCAGTACTTC. Protein product: CASSQGQWGETQYF. The chain joins TRBV18 to TRBJ2-5, with D perhaps TRBD1 (5 bases). V was shortened by 4 bases and J by 4 bases, with 13 bases between the two germline ends. Germline CDR1 is KGHSH and CDR2 is LQKENI. CDR3 size: 14 residues.

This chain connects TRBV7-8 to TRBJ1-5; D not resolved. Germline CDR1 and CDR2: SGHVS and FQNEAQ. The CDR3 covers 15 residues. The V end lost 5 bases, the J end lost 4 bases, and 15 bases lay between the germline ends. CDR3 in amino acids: CASSPFSGRNQPQHF. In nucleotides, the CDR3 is TGTGCCAGCAGCCCGTTCTCTGGGCGAAATCAGCCCCAGCATTTT.

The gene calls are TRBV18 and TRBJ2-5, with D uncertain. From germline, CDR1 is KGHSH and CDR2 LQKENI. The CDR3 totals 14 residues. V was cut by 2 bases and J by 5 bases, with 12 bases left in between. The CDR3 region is CASSPLPQKETQYF. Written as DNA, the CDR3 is TGTGCCAGCTCACCATTACCGCAGAAGGAGACCCAGTACTTC.

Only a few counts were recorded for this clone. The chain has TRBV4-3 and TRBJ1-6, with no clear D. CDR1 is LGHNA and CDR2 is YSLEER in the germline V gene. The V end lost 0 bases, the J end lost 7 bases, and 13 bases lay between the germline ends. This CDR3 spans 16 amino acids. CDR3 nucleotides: TGCGCCAGCAGCCAAGATGCCGGCCGGGTGAATTCACCCCTCCACTTT. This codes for CASSQDAGRVNSPLHF.

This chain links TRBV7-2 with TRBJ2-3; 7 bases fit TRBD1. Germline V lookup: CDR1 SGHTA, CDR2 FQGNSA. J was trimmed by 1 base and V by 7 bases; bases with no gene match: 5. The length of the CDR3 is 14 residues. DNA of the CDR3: TGTGCCAGCAACCTCGGACAGGGCACAGATACGCAGTATTTT. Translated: CASNLGQGTDTQYF.

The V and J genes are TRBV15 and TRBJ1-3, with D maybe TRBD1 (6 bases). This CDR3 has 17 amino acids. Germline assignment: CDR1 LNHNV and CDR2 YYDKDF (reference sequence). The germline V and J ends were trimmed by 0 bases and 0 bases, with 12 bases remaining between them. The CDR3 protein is CATSREGGLYSGNTIYF. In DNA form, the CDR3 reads TGTGCCACCAGCAGAGAAGGGGGTCTGTACTCTGGAAACACCATATATTTT. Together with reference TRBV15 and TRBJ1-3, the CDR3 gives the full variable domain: DAMVIQNPRYQVTQFGKPVTLSCSQTLNHNVMYWYQQKSSQAPKLLFHYYDKDFNNEADTPDNFQSRRPNTSFCFLDIRSPGLGDTAMYLCATSREGGLYSGNTIYFGEGSWLTVV.

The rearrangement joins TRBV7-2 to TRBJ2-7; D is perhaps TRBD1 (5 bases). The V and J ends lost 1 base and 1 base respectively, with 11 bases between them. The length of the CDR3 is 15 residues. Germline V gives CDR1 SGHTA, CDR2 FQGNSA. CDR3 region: CASSLVWRQSYEQYF. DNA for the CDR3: TGTGCCAGCAGCTTAGTTTGGAGACAGTCCTACGAGCAGTACTTC.

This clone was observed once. DNA of the CDR3: TGTGCCAGCAGCTTGGGGACTAGATTCGAGACCCAGTACTTC. It yields the protein CASSLGTRFETQYF. The chain recombines TRBV5-4 with TRBJ2-5; 7 bases map to TRBD2. V lost 0 bases to trimming and J lost 5 bases; unmatched junction nucleotides: 4. Germline V gene lookup returns CDR1 SGHNT and CDR2 YYREEE (reference sequence). The CDR3 has 14 residues.

CDR3 nucleotides: TGTGCCAGCAGCTCGGGACAGGTTCGAGCGTCCCCTGGAGCTTTCTTT. Amino acid sequence: CASSSGQVRASPGAFF. The chain joins TRBV11-1 to TRBJ1-1; 8 bases match TRBD1. CDR1 is SGHAT and CDR2 is FQDESV in the germline V gene (reference sequence). The V and J ends lost 4 bases and 10 bases, in that order; junction bases with no gene match: 17. CDR3 size: 16 residues. Variable domain in full (rest from reference TRBV11-1 and TRBJ1-1): EAEVAQSPRYKITEKSQAVAFWCDPISGHATLYWYRQILGQGPELLVQFQDESVVDDSQLPKDRFSAERLKGVDSTLKIQPAELGDSAMYLCASSSGQVRASPGAFFGQGTRLTVV.

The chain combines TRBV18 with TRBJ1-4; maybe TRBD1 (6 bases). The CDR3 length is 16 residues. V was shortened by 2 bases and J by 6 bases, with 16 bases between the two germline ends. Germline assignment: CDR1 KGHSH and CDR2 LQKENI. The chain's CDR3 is CASSPNAAGDDEKLFF. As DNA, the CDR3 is TGTGCCAGCTCACCAAATGCTGCAGGGGACGATGAAAAACTGTTTTTT. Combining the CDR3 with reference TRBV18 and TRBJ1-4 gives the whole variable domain NAGVMQNPRHLVRRRGQEARLRCSPMKGHSHVYWYRQLPEEGLKFMVYLQKENIIDESGMPKERFSAEFPKEGPSILRIQQVVRGDSAAYFCASSPNAAGDDEKLFFGSGTQLSVL.

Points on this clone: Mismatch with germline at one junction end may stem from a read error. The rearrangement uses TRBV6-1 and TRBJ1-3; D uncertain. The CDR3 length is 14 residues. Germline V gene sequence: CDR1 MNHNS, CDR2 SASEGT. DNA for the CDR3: TGTGCCAGCAGGGAAGGAGGGTTTGGAAACACCATATATTTT. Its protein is CASREGGFGNTIYF.

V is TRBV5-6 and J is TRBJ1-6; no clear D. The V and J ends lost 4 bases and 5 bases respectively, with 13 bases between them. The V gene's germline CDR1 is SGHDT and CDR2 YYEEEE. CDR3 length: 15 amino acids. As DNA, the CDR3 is TGTGCCAGCAGCCGACCGGACGGGGATAATTCACCCCTCCACTTT. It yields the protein CASSRPDGDNSPLHF. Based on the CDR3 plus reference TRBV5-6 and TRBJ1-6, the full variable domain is DAGVTQSPTHLIKTRGQQVTLRCSPKSGHDTVSWYQQALGQGPQFIFQYYEEEERQRGNFPDRFSGHQFPNYSSELNVNALLLGDSALYLCASSRPDGDNSPLHFGNGTRLTVT.

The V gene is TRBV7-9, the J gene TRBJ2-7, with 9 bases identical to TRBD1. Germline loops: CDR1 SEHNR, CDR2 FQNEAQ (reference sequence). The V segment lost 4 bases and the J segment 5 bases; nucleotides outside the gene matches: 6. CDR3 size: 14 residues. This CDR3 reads CASSSGTGSHEQYF. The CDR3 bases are TGTGCCAGCAGCTCGGGGACAGGGAGTCACGAGCAGTACTTC.

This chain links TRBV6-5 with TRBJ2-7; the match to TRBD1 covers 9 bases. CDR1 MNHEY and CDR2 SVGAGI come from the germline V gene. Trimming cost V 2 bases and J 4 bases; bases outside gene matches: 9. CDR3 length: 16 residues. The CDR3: CASSYPDYRGRYEQYF. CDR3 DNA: TGTGCCAGCAGTTACCCGGATTACAGGGGGCGTTACGAGCAGTACTTC.